What follows are 20 T cell receptor beta chains derived from one specimen sequenced in a study of blood T cell repertoires in COVID-19. The table came from immunoSEQ multiplex PCR; TCRdb's copy has only in-frame clones and leaves some out. The profile shows about 240,000 clones, 85% of them singletons. Sequencing was carried out using peripheral blood. The receptors were sampled from a man over 45 with COVID-19, enrolled during active disease.

The table lists this clone with a few counts. The chain employs TRBV7-9 and TRBJ1-2; a possible D gene is TRBD1 (5 bases). Germline V gives CDR1 SEHNR, CDR2 FQNEAQ (reference sequence). The V end was cut by 1 base, the J end by 5 bases, with 8 bases between. The CDR3 totals 13 residues. CDR3 amino acids: CASSLGSGYGYTF. CDR3 nucleotides: TGTGCCAGCAGCTTAGGTTCAGGGTATGGCTACACCTTC.

V gene TRBV5-5 combines with J gene TRBJ1-6; a weak D match, TRBD1 (5 bases). Germline assignment: CDR1 SGHKS and CDR2 YYEKEE (reference sequence). CDR3 length: 15 residues. Trimming stripped 4 bases from V and 7 bases from J, with 15 bases between. The CDR3 protein is CASSRWGGPNSPLHF. CDR3 nucleotide sequence: TGTGCCAGCAGCCGGTGGGGGGGTCCAAATTCACCCCTCCACTTT.

This clone was counted once. The CDR3 loop reads CASSGGRSHEQYF. The CDR3 DNA reads TGCGCCAGCAGTGGGGGGAGGTCCCACGAGCAGTACTTC. The V and J genes are TRBV10-2 and TRBJ2-7; TRBD2 is a possible D gene (6 bases). This CDR3 has 13 residues. Trimming removed 4 bases from V and 5 bases from J, with 12 bases in between. The V gene's germline CDR1 is WSHSY and CDR2 SAAADI.

The CDR3 loop is CASSPEAGELFF. CDR3 nucleotides: TGTGCCAGCAGTCCCGAGGCCGGGGAGCTGTTTTTT. The chain carries TRBV2 and TRBJ2-2; D gene uncertain. The CDR3 sequence is 12 residues long. The germline CDR1 and CDR2 sequences are SNHLY and FYNNEI. V lost 5 bases to trimming and J lost 6 bases, with 7 bases between them.

This chain connects TRBV7-9 to TRBJ2-7; TRBD2 matches at 9 bases. V lost 5 bases and J lost 0; bases outside the gene matches: 8. The germline CDR1 and CDR2 sequences are SEHNR and FQNEAQ (reference sequence). This CDR3 has 16 residues. The CDR3 is CASSPGTSRSSYEQYF. For the CDR3, the DNA is TGTGCCAGCAGCCCCGGGACTAGCCGAAGCTCCTACGAGCAGTACTTC.

CDR3 residues: CASSVSGFETQYF. CDR3 sequence (DNA): TGTGCCAGCAGCGTCAGCGGGTTCGAGACCCAGTACTTC. The V and J genes are TRBV28 and TRBJ2-5; D is perhaps TRBD2 (6 bases). Germline-derived CDR1 and CDR2 are MDHEN and SYDVKM. Trimming removed 6 bases at V and 5 bases at J, with 13 bases between. The CDR3 has 13 residues.

V usage is TRBV5-1 and J usage is TRBJ2-2, with 7 bases matching TRBD1. Germline V CDR1 and CDR2: SGHRS, YFSETQ. CDR3 length equals 15 residues. V trimming: 4 bases; J trimming: 0 bases; junction bases outside the gene matches: 3. The CDR3 DNA follows: TGCGCCAGCAGCCGGGACAGACCGAACACCGGGGAGCTGTTTTTT. Its protein product is CASSRDRPNTGELFF.

The chain is built from TRBV10-3 and TRBJ2-3, with 9 bases lining up with TRBD1. Germline trimming cut 7 bases from V and 2 bases from J; bases unmatched to any gene: 4. The CDR3 contains 14 residues. The V gene's germline CDR1 is ENHRY and CDR2 SYGVKD. The CDR3: CAINGQGNTDTQYF. CDR3 sequence (DNA): TGTGCCATCAATGGACAGGGGAACACAGATACGCAGTATTTT.

The chain uses TRBV7-9 and TRBJ2-5; D ambiguous. V was trimmed by 1 base and J by 7 bases, leaving 10 bases between them. Germline V CDR1 and CDR2: SEHNR, FQNEAQ (reference sequence). The CDR3 totals 13 residues. The CDR3 DNA reads as TGTGCCAGCAGCTTAGTGCCAGGTCGGACCCAGTACTTC. It translates to CASSLVPGRTQYF.

The V gene is TRBV4-1, the J gene TRBJ2-3; TRBD2 matches at 12 bases. Trimming removed 4 bases from V and 6 bases from J; junction bases left unmatched: 5. CDR3 length: 15 residues. Germline CDR1 MGHRA, CDR2 YSYEKL. Here the CDR3 reads CASSPSGGAGDTQYF. In nucleotides, the CDR3 is TGCGCCAGCAGCCCTAGCGGGGGGGCTGGGGATACGCAGTATTTT.

The chain joins TRBV20-1 to TRBJ2-1, with 8 nucleotides matching TRBD1. The V and J ends lost 6 bases and 10 bases, in that order; junction bases with no gene match: 5. The CDR3 totals 11 residues. CDR1 DFQATT and CDR2 SNEGSKA come from the germline V gene (reference sequence). The CDR3 DNA follows: TGCAGTGCAGACCACAGGGGGGAGCAGTTCTTC. Protein: CSADHRGEQFF.

This clone has only one observation. This chain joins TRBV7-2 and TRBJ1-1, with a tentative D call TRBD1 (6 bases). CDR3 size: 15 residues. V gave up 5 bases and J gave up 3 bases, with 16 bases separating them. Per the germline V gene, CDR1 is SGHTA and CDR2 is FQGNSA. As DNA, the CDR3 is TGTGCCAGCAGCACAGGGCCGAACCGGCACACTGAAGCTTTCTTT. This gives the protein CASSTGPNRHTEAFF.

This clone was counted a single time. The rearrangement links TRBV5-1 to TRBJ2-2; TRBD1 aligns across 11 bases. The junction had 12 bases not matched to a gene; V was cut back by 3 bases and J by 5 bases. The CDR3 extends over 18 amino acids. CDR1 and CDR2 from the germline V gene are SGHRS and YFSETQ. The CDR3 spells CASSSPGQGAGRTGELFF. Written as DNA, the CDR3 is TGCGCCAGCAGCTCCCCAGGACAGGGGGCGGGGAGGACCGGGGAGCTGTTTTTT.

This chain joins TRBV27 and TRBJ2-1, with D unclear. Trimming took 7 bases from V and 7 from J, leaving 20 bases between them. The CDR3 runs to 15 residues. CDR1 MNHEY and CDR2 SMNVEV come from the germline V gene (reference sequence). The CDR3 sequence: CASNTTGSVGNEQFF. For the CDR3, the DNA is TGTGCCAGCAATACGACTGGTAGTGTCGGGAATGAGCAGTTCTTC.

The rearrangement links TRBV9 to TRBJ2-3; D is perhaps TRBD1 (8 bases). This CDR3 spans 14 amino acids. Germline assignment: CDR1 SGDLS and CDR2 YYNGEE. The V gene lost 3 bases and the J gene lost 6 bases, with 14 bases spanning the gap. For the CDR3, the DNA is TGTGCCAGCAGCGCCGGACAGGGAGGGGATACGCAGTATTTT. Translating gives CASSAGQGGDTQYF.

This chain connects TRBV7-2 to TRBJ1-2; 8 bases align to TRBD1. Germline CDR1 and CDR2: SGHTA and FQGNSA. The CDR3 has 15 amino acids. V dropped 5 bases and J dropped 2; count of bases not matched to a gene: 7. The CDR3, as DNA: TGTGCCAGCAGCAGGACAGGGCGACCGAACTATGGCTACACCTTC. Residues: CASSRTGRPNYGYTF.

The V and J genes are TRBV11-2 and TRBJ1-6; D is perhaps TRBD1 (5 bases). This CDR3 has 19 residues. Trimming removed 5 bases at V and 0 bases at J, with 20 bases between. Germline loops: CDR1 SGHAT, CDR2 FQNNGV. The CDR3, as DNA: TGTGCCAGCAGCGGAGAGGTTATCGGGACTCTCTCCTATAATTCACCCCTCCACTTT. Amino acids: CASSGEVIGTLSYNSPLHF.

The V and J genes are TRBV11-1 and TRBJ1-4, with TRBD1 as a possible D gene (6 bases). The V gene's germline CDR1 is SGHAT and CDR2 FQDESV (reference sequence). Trimming took 3 bases from V and 5 from J, leaving 7 bases between them. The CDR3 totals 13 residues. In nucleotides, the CDR3 is TGTGCCAGCAGCTTGACAGGAAATGAAAAACTGTTTTTT. It is translated as CASSLTGNEKLFF.

This chain links TRBV18 with TRBJ1-2; 8 nucleotides line up with TRBD1. V was clipped by 3 bases and J by 2 bases; unmatched bases: 8. Per the germline V gene, CDR1 is KGHSH and CDR2 is LQKENI. CDR3 length equals 16 residues. The CDR3 protein is CASSPWDRRTNYGYTF. Here the CDR3 DNA reads TGTGCCAGCTCACCCTGGGACAGGAGGACCAACTATGGCTACACCTTC.

The rearrangement links TRBV14 to TRBJ1-1; TRBD1 matches at 10 bases. This CDR3 is 14 amino acids long. The junction had 4 bases not matched to a gene; V was cut back by 4 bases and J by 5 bases. From germline, CDR1 is SGHDN and CDR2 FVKESK. CDR3 sequence reads: CASSLGQGVTEAFF. CDR3 nucleotide sequence: TGTGCCAGCAGCCTAGGACAGGGGGTTACTGAAGCTTTCTTT.